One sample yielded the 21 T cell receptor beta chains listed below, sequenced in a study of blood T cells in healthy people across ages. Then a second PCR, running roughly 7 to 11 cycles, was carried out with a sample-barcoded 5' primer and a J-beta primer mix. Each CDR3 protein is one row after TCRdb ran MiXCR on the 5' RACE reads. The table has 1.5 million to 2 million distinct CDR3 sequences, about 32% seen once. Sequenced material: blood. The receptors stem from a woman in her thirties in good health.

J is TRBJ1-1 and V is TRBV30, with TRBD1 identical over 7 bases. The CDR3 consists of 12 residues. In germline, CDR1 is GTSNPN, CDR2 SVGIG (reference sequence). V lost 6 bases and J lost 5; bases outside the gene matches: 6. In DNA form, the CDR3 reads TGTGCCTGTGATGACAGGGTAACTGAAGCTTTCTTT. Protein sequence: CACDDRVTEAFF.

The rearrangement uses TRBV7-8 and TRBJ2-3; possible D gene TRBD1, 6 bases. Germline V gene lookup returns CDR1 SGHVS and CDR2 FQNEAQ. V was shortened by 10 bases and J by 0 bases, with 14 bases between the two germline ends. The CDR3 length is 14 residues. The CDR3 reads CATVRGSSTDTQYF. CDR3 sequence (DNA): TGTGCCACCGTCAGGGGATCGAGCACAGATACGCAGTATTTT.

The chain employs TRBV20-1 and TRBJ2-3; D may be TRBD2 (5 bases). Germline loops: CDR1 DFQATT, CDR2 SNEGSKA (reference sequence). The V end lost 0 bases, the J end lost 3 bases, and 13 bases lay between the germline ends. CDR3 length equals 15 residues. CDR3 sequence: CSARDPRVQTDTQYF. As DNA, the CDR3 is TGCAGTGCTAGAGACCCGCGGGTTCAGACAGATACGCAGTATTTT.

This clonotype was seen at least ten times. CDR3 nucleotide sequence: TGTGCCAGCAGCTACGGGACTAGCGGGAGAGAGACCCAGTACTTC. It specifies CASSYGTSGRETQYF. The chain joins TRBV7-6 to TRBJ2-5; 14 bases are shared with TRBD2. Trimming took 4 bases from V and 4 from J; bases not matched to a gene: 2. CDR1 and CDR2 (germline): SGHVS, FNYEAQ. The CDR3 extends over 15 amino acids.

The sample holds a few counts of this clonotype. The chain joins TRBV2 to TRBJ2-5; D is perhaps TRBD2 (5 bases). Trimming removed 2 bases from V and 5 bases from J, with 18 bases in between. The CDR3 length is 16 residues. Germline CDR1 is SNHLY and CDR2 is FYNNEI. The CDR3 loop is CASSERPSSGLETQYF. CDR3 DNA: TGTGCCAGCAGTGAAAGGCCTAGCTCCGGTTTGGAGACCCAGTACTTC.

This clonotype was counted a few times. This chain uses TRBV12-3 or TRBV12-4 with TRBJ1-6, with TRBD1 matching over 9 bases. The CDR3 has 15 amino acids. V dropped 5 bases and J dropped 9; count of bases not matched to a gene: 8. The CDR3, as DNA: TGTGCCAGCAGTCCTGGGACAGGGTTACGTTCACCCCTCCACTTT. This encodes CASSPGTGLRSPLHF.

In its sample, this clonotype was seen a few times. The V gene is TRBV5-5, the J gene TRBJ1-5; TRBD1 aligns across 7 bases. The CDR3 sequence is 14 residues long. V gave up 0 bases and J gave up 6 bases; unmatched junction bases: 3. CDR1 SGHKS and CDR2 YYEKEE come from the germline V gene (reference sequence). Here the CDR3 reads CASSLEYRGQPQHF. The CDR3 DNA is TGTGCCAGCAGCTTGGAATACAGGGGTCAGCCCCAGCATTTT.

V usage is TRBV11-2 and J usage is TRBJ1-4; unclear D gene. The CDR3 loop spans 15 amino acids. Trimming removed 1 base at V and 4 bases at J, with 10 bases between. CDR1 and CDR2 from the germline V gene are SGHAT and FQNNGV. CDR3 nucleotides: TGTGCCAGCAGCTTAGTCGGGCAGTATAATGAAAAACTGTTTTTT. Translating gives CASSLVGQYNEKLFF.

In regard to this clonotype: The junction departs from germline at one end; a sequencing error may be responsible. The CDR3 nucleotides are TGTGCCAGCAGCGTAGAGACTTTCTTTACTGAAGCTTTCTTT. It encodes CASSVETFFTEAFF. The J gene is TRBJ1-1, the V gene TRBV11-2; D ambiguous. Per the germline V gene, CDR1 is SGHAT and CDR2 is FQNNGV. The CDR3 extends over 14 amino acids.

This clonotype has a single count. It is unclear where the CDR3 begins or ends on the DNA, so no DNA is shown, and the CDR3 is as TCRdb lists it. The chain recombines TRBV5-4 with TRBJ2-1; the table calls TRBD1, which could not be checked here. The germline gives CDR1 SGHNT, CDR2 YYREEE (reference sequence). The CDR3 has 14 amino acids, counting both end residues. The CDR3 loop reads CASSSTLGRVGQFF.

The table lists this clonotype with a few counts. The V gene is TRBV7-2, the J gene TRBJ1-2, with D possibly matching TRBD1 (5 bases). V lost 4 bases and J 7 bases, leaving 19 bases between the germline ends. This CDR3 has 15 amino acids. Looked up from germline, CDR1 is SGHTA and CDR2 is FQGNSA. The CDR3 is CASSSSWDPMGGYTF. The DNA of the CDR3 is TGTGCCAGCAGCTCCTCATGGGACCCTATGGGTGGCTACACCTTC. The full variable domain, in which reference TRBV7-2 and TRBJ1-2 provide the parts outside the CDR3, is GAGVSQSPSNKVTEKGKDVELRCDPISGHTALYWYRQSLGQGLEFLIYFQGNSAPDKSGLPSDRFSAERTGGSVSTLTIQRTQQEDSAVYLCASSSSWDPMGGYTFGSGTRLTVV.

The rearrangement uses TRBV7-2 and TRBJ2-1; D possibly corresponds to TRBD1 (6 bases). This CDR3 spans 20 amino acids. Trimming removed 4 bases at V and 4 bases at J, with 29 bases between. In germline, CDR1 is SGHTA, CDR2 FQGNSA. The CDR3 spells CASSSRQARRLPLGYNEQFF. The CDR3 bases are TGTGCCAGCAGCTCCCGACAGGCTCGGAGGCTCCCCCTTGGATACAATGAGCAGTTCTTC.

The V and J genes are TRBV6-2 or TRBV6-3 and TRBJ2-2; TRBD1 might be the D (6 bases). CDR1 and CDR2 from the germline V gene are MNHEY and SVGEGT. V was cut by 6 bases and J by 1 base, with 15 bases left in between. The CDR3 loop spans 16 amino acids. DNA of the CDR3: TGTGCCAGCAGCCAAGGACAGCTACGGAACACCGGGGAGCTGTTTTTT. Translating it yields CASSQGQLRNTGELFF.

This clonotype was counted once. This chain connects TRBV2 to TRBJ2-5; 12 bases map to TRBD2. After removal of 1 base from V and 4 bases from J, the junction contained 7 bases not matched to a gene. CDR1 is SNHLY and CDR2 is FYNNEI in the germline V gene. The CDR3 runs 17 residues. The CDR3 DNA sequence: TGTGCCAGCAGTGAAGGTGCTAGCGGGGGGGCTGGAGAGACCCAGTACTTC. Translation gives CASSEGASGGAGETQYF.

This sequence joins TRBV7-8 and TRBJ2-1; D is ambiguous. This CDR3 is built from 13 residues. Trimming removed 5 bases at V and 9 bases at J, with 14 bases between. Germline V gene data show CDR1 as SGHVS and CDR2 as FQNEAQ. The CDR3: CASSQHPPSEQFF. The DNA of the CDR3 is TGTGCCAGCAGCCAACACCCTCCTAGTGAGCAGTTCTTC.

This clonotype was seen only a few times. The CDR3 spells CASSQLRGSGEQYF. The CDR3 nucleotides are TGCGCCAGCAGCCAATTACGCGGGAGTGGCGAGCAGTACTTC. This rearrangement joins TRBV4-1 to TRBJ2-7, with 7 bases identical to TRBD2. Germline CDR1 MGHRA, CDR2 YSYEKL. J was trimmed by 6 bases and V by 2 bases; bases with no gene match: 7. The CDR3 covers 14 residues.

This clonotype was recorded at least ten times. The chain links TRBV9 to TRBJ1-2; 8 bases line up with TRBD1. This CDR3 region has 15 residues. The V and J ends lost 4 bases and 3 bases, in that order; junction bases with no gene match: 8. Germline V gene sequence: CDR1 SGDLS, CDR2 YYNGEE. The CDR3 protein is CASSPMDRAHYGYTF. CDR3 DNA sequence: TGTGCCAGCAGCCCAATGGACAGGGCACACTATGGCTACACCTTC.

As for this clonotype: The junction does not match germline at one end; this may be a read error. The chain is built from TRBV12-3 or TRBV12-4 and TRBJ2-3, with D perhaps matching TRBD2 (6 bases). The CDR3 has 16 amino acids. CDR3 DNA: TGTGCCAGCAGTTTATTTCGGGGAGGAAGCACAGATGCGCAGTATTTT. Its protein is CASSLFRGGSTDAQYF.

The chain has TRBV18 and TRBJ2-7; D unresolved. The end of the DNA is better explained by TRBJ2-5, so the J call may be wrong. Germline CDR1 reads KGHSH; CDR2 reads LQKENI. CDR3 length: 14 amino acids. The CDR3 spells CASSPRQQRETQYF. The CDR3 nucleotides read TGTGCCAGCTCACCCAGGCAGCAAAGAGAGACCCAGTACTTC.

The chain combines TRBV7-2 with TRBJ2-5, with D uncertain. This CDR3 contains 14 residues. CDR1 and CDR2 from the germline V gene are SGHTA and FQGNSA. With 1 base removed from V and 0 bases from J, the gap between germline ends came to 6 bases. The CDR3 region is CASSLERNQETQYF. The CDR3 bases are TGTGCCAGCAGCTTAGAACGCAACCAAGAGACCCAGTACTTC.

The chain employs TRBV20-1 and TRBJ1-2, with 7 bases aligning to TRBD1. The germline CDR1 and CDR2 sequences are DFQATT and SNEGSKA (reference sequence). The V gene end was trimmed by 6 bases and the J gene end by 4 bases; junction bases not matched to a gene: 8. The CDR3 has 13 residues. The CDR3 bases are TGCAGTGCCACGGACAGGAAGGCCTATGGCTACACCTTC. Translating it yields CSATDRKAYGYTF.